These T cell receptor beta chains were read from a single sample in a study of T cells after posttransplantation cyclophosphamide. Some clones are missing from TCRdb's copy, which holds only in-frame ones; the method was immunoSEQ multiplex PCR. There are about 9,100 clones in the sample, none observed a single time. The material sequenced was PBMCs, taken 350 to 390 days after allogeneic stem cell transplant with posttransplant cyclophosphamide. These receptors were collected from a male patient in his forties or fifties who received an allogeneic stem cell transplant from a related donor and was CMV-positive. Some of these T cells may belong to the graft donor. CDR3s leave out the opening cysteine and the closing phenylalanine or tryptophan. The order of the fields is D gene, J gene, V gene, CDR3 protein. A D gene is named only where the DNA matches it firmly.

d_call: TRBD1
j_call: TRBJ2-1
v_call: TRBV6-1
cdr3_aa: ASRTDRVYNEQF

d_call: NA
j_call: TRBJ2-7
v_call: TRBV7-9
cdr3_aa: ASSGGFYEQY

d_call: TRBD1
j_call: TRBJ1-1
v_call: TRBV18
cdr3_aa: ASSPPGQVLTGEAF

d_call: TRBD1
j_call: TRBJ1-4
v_call: TRBV25-1
cdr3_aa: ASSEPWTGPNEKLF

d_call: TRBD2
j_call: TRBJ2-3
v_call: TRBV2
cdr3_aa: ASSEALGGDATDTQY

d_call: TRBD2
j_call: TRBJ2-1
v_call: TRBV18
cdr3_aa: ASSQRGDQYNEQF

d_call: NA
j_call: TRBJ2-1
v_call: TRBV7-7
cdr3_aa: ASSQLRTDEQF

d_call: NA
j_call: TRBJ2-6
v_call: TRBV27
cdr3_aa: ASSRSSQGANVLT

d_call: NA
j_call: TRBJ1-6
v_call: TRBV7-2
cdr3_aa: ASSLSPRVRADSPLH

d_call: NA
j_call: TRBJ2-5
v_call: TRBV4-1
cdr3_aa: ASSQGPAGQETQY

d_call: NA
j_call: TRBJ2-3
v_call: TRBV10-3
cdr3_aa: AISDMDRRATDTQY

d_call: TRBD1
j_call: TRBJ2-2
v_call: TRBV7-2
cdr3_aa: ASSGPGQSTGELF

d_call: NA
j_call: TRBJ1-4
v_call: TRBV7-2
cdr3_aa: ASSLAPLTRVGEKLF

d_call: TRBD2
j_call: TRBJ2-1
v_call: TRBV9
cdr3_aa: ASSVGTSGKNEQF

d_call: NA
j_call: TRBJ2-2
v_call: TRBV27
cdr3_aa: ASSPRDTYTGELF

d_call: NA
j_call: TRBJ2-1
v_call: TRBV7-9
cdr3_aa: ASSPRGGAFFNEQF

d_call: TRBD1
j_call: TRBJ2-2
v_call: TRBV5-8
cdr3_aa: ASSRSGGSNTGELF

d_call: NA
j_call: TRBJ2-7
v_call: TRBV6-1
cdr3_aa: ASSELGGRFYEQY

d_call: TRBD2
j_call: TRBJ2-1
v_call: TRBV29-1
cdr3_aa: SVEDERGGFREQF

d_call: NA
j_call: TRBJ1-2
v_call: TRBV25-1
cdr3_aa: ASSEGVNYGYT

d_call: NA
j_call: TRBJ2-3
v_call: TRBV9
cdr3_aa: ASSVGAPHTQY

d_call: NA
j_call: TRBJ1-1
v_call: TRBV27
cdr3_aa: ASSSQGNTEAF

d_call: TRBD1
j_call: TRBJ1-1
v_call: TRBV7-2
cdr3_aa: ASSLRGDRKAF

d_call: NA
j_call: TRBJ1-5
v_call: TRBV11-2
cdr3_aa: ASSLSEGQPQH

d_call: NA
j_call: TRBJ2-2
v_call: TRBV7-2
cdr3_aa: ASSVGGGLNTGELF

d_call: TRBD1
j_call: TRBJ1-3
v_call: TRBV27
cdr3_aa: ASSSGTGNSGNTIY

d_call: NA
j_call: TRBJ1-5
v_call: TRBV19
cdr3_aa: ASRAGLDNQPQH

d_call: TRBD1
j_call: TRBJ2-7
v_call: TRBV7-9
cdr3_aa: ASSPLPGQGFHEQY

d_call: TRBD2
j_call: TRBJ2-1
v_call: TRBV29-1
cdr3_aa: SVEGGSGGAMGEQF

d_call: TRBD1
j_call: TRBJ2-2
v_call: TRBV5-1
cdr3_aa: ASSPRETGSTGELF

d_call: NA
j_call: TRBJ1-4
v_call: TRBV27
cdr3_aa: ASSSHGRNEKLF

d_call: TRBD2
j_call: TRBJ2-3
v_call: TRBV4-3
cdr3_aa: ASSQDRLAGYTDTQY

d_call: NA
j_call: TRBJ1-5
v_call: TRBV6-4
cdr3_aa: ASRPGPGSNQPQH

d_call: TRBD1
j_call: TRBJ2-4
v_call: TRBV2
cdr3_aa: ASRPGTGENIQY

d_call: NA
j_call: TRBJ2-7
v_call: TRBV7-2
cdr3_aa: ASSLRYEQY

d_call: NA
j_call: TRBJ1-1
v_call: TRBV6-4
cdr3_aa: ASSDSSRATEAF

d_call: NA
j_call: NA
v_call: TRBV7-9
cdr3_aa: ASSWRGGSYEQY

d_call: NA
j_call: TRBJ1-1
v_call: TRBV4-3
cdr3_aa: ASSHVLGVPLEADTEAF

d_call: NA
j_call: TRBJ1-1
v_call: TRBV6-5
cdr3_aa: ASSYSRWWTEAF

d_call: NA
j_call: TRBJ1-1
v_call: TRBV16
cdr3_aa: ASSQSGGTEAF

d_call: NA
j_call: TRBJ2-5
v_call: TRBV5-1
cdr3_aa: ASRAQETQY

d_call: NA
j_call: TRBJ1-1
v_call: TRBV11-2
cdr3_aa: ASSLVPGYTEAF

d_call: NA
j_call: TRBJ2-7
v_call: TRBV19
cdr3_aa: ATTTTGSSYEQY

d_call: NA
j_call: TRBJ2-7
v_call: TRBV7-2
cdr3_aa: ASSPRSTPSSYEQY

d_call: TRBD1
j_call: TRBJ1-4
v_call: TRBV19
cdr3_aa: ASRRNRGTNEKLF

d_call: TRBD1
j_call: TRBJ2-1
v_call: TRBV6-6
cdr3_aa: ASSNSDRRTYNEQF

d_call: NA
j_call: TRBJ1-2
v_call: TRBV28
cdr3_aa: ASSFGVDGYT

d_call: NA
j_call: TRBJ2-2
v_call: TRBV9
cdr3_aa: ASNFASTGELF

d_call: TRBD1
j_call: TRBJ1-1
v_call: TRBV27
cdr3_aa: ASSPWDRGNTEAF

d_call: NA
j_call: TRBJ2-4
v_call: TRBV9
cdr3_aa: ASSVGQNRAKNIQY

d_call: TRBD1
j_call: TRBJ2-1
v_call: TRBV6-1
cdr3_aa: ASSEVIRGTGFVNEQF

d_call: TRBD1
j_call: TRBJ2-1
v_call: TRBV10-3
cdr3_aa: AIRGTGNNEQF

d_call: TRBD1
j_call: TRBJ2-5
v_call: TRBV23-1
cdr3_aa: ASSLIRQGAVETQY

d_call: NA
j_call: TRBJ1-4
v_call: TRBV10-3
cdr3_aa: AISESPGVKNEKLF

d_call: NA
j_call: TRBJ1-4
v_call: TRBV21-1
cdr3_aa: ASRHLVTTGTYATNEKLF